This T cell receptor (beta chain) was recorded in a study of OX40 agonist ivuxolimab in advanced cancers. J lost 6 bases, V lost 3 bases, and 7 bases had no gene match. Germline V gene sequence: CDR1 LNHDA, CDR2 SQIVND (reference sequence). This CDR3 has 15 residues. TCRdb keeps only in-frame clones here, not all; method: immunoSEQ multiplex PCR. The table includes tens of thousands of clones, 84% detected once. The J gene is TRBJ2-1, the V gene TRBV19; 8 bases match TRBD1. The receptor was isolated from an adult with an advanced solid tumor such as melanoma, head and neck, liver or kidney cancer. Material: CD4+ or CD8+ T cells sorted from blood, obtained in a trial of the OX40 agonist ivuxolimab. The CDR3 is CASSMGQALGNEQFF. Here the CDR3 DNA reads TGTGCCAGTAGTATGGGACAGGCCCTGGGCAATGAGCAGTTCTTC.